This T cell receptor beta chain was found in a study of T-cell memory formation after mild COVID-19. Overall study findings and caveats: Clones that contracted clustered mainly in CM and EM if CD4+ and in EMRA if CD8+.

TCRdb independently ran MiXCR on the 5' RACE reads; one entry per CDR3 protein. The data contain a few hundred thousand distinct CDR3 sequences, around 28% of them singletons. Per germline, CDR1 LNHDA and CDR2 SQIVND (reference sequence). V was trimmed by 8 bases and J by 3 bases, leaving 13 bases between them. CDR3 length: 13 residues. In regard to this clonotype: Its cognate antigen is unknown.

The V call is TRBV19, the J call TRBJ1-1; D gene uncertain. The sample taken for sequencing was PBMCs or a T cell subset sorted from them (not recorded which). The TCR comes from an adult woman who had mild COVID-19 (a few samples of this study predate the infection). Cell type and time point are not known. The chain's CDR3 is CASEVSRDTEAFF. The CDR3 DNA sequence: TGTGCCAGTGAAGTGTCTCGGGACACTGAAGCTTTCTTT.